The 3 T cell receptor beta chains below all came from one sample that was sequenced in a study of blood T cell repertoires in COVID-19. Sequencing used immunoSEQ multiplex PCR; TCRdb keeps in-frame clones, though not all of them. The data hold approximately 140,000 clones, with 75% to 90% observed a single time. Source material: peripheral blood. Receptors were obtained from a man between 65 and 85 years old with acute or convalescent COVID-19.

The chain joins TRBV28 to TRBJ1-2; D perhaps matches TRBD1 (6 bases). The CDR3 is 14 residues long. Germline V lookup: CDR1 MDHEN, CDR2 SYDVKM. V lost 4 bases, J lost 4 bases, and 13 bases lay in between. DNA of the CDR3: TGTGCCAGCAGTTCAGGGGTCCTTTCCTATGGCTACACCTTC. Protein product: CASSSGVLSYGYTF.

Written as DNA, the CDR3 is TGTGCCAGTAGTACGCGGGGTTCCTATGGCTACACCTTC. Amino acids: CASSTRGSYGYTF. The genes are TRBV19 and TRBJ1-2; D unclear. Germline CDR1 LNHDA, CDR2 SQIVND (reference sequence). The CDR3 runs to 13 residues. The V end lost 4 bases, the J end lost 4 bases, and 10 bases lay between the germline ends. Drawing the rest from reference TRBV19 and TRBJ1-2, the complete variable domain is DGGITQSPKYLFRKEGQNVTLSCEQNLNHDAMYWYRQDPGQGLRLIYYSQIVNDFQKGDIAEGYSVSREKKESFPLTVTSAQKNPTAFYLCASSTRGSYGYTFGSGTRLTVV.

This chain connects TRBV7-9 to TRBJ2-7; TRBD2 is a possible D gene (5 bases). Germline V gives CDR1 SEHNR, CDR2 FQNEAQ (reference sequence). The CDR3 sequence is 15 residues long. The V end was cut by 1 base, the J end by 4 bases, with 14 bases between. In nucleotides, the CDR3 is TGTGCCAGCAGCTTAGTGGCTAGCTATCTATACGAGCAGTACTTC. The encoded protein is CASSLVASYLYEQYF.